These T cell receptor beta chains were read from a single sample in a study of cytomegalovirus exposure and HLA in healthy donors. The method was immunoSEQ multiplex PCR; TCRdb's version includes in-frame clones alone and lacks a portion of them. The sample records about 73,000 clones, approximately 96% being singletons. Sequenced input: PBMCs. The origin of the receptors is a man younger than 35 in good health and CMV-seronegative. CDR3s include the opening cysteine and the closing phenylalanine or tryptophan. D genes are given only for firm matches. The size entry is marked missing in some rows and otherwise reads once, few, many or a size class.

d_gene: TRBD2; v_gene: TRBV5-1; abundance: NA; j_gene: TRBJ2-3; CDR3nt: TGCGCCAGCAGCTTGGCCAGTTACGAGCCCGGGGGGGCCCAAGATACGCAGTATTTT; CDR3aa: CASSLASYEPGGAQDTQYF
d_gene: NA; v_gene: TRBV6-5; abundance: NA; j_gene: TRBJ1-1; CDR3nt: TGTGCCAGCAGTTGGCGGAGGGGCACTGAAGCTTTCTTT; CDR3aa: CASSWRRGTEAFF
d_gene: NA; v_gene: TRBV5-6; abundance: NA; j_gene: TRBJ1-1; CDR3nt: TGTGCCAGCAGCTTATCTTGGGGCTCCGGCACTGAAGCTTTCTTT; CDR3aa: CASSLSWGSGTEAFF
d_gene: TRBD1; v_gene: TRBV27; abundance: NA; j_gene: TRBJ2-1; CDR3nt: TGTGCCAGCAGTTTTGCCCAGGGGGCTTTCCAGCAGTTCTTC; CDR3aa: CASSFAQGAFQQFF
d_gene: NA; v_gene: TRBV2; abundance: NA; j_gene: TRBJ1-4; CDR3nt: TGTGCCAGCAGCGTTTTTGCAACTAATGAAAAACTGTTTTTT; CDR3aa: CASSVFATNEKLFF
d_gene: TRBD1; v_gene: TRBV2; abundance: NA; j_gene: TRBJ1-1; CDR3nt: TGTGCCAGCAGATATCTAGCCGGGACAGGGAACACTGAAGCTTTCTTT; CDR3aa: CASRYLAGTGNTEAFF
d_gene: NA; v_gene: TRBV28; abundance: NA; j_gene: TRBJ1-5; CDR3nt: TGTGCCAGCAGTTTTCCCCTAAGCAATCAGCCCCAGCATTTT; CDR3aa: CASSFPLSNQPQHF
d_gene: NA; v_gene: TRBV2; abundance: NA; j_gene: TRBJ2-5; CDR3nt: TGTGCCAGCAGTGTTGAGTCTACTCTTCAAGAGACCCAGTACTTC; CDR3aa: CASSVESTLQETQYF
d_gene: TRBD1; v_gene: TRBV4-3; abundance: NA; j_gene: TRBJ2-2; CDR3nt: TGCGCCAGCAGCCAAGACTCAGGGACAGGGGGCACCGGGGAGCTGTTTTTT; CDR3aa: CASSQDSGTGGTGELFF
d_gene: NA; v_gene: TRBV15; abundance: NA; j_gene: TRBJ1-6; CDR3nt: TGTGCCACCAGCAAACAGGGACGGTCCAATTCACCCCTCCACTTT; CDR3aa: CATSKQGRSNSPLHF
d_gene: NA; v_gene: TRBV7-9; abundance: NA; j_gene: TRBJ2-7; CDR3nt: TGTGCCAGCATCTATGGAACAGGGAATTACGAGCAGTACTTC; CDR3aa: CASIYGTGNYEQYF
d_gene: NA; v_gene: TRBV19; abundance: NA; j_gene: TRBJ2-7; CDR3nt: TGTGCCAGTAGCCCCGGGACATTTGAGCAGTACTTC; CDR3aa: CASSPGTFEQYF
d_gene: TRBD1; v_gene: TRBV7-2; abundance: once; j_gene: TRBJ2-7; CDR3nt: TGTGCCAGCAGCCTACGGGACAGCTACGAGCAGTACTTC; CDR3aa: CASSLRDSYEQYF
d_gene: NA; v_gene: TRBV5-1; abundance: NA; j_gene: TRBJ2-5; CDR3nt: TGCGCCAGCAGCTTCAGTACCTCGCAAGAGACCCAGTACTTC; CDR3aa: CASSFSTSQETQYF
d_gene: NA; v_gene: TRBV5-4; abundance: NA; j_gene: TRBJ2-3; CDR3nt: TGTGCCAGCAGCTTGGGCGCAGGGGATGCAGATACGCAGTATTTT; CDR3aa: CASSLGAGDADTQYF
d_gene: TRBD1; v_gene: TRBV9; abundance: NA; j_gene: TRBJ1-1; CDR3nt: TGTGCCAGCAGCCTAGGGGGACAGGGGGTGGCTGAAGCTTTCTTT; CDR3aa: CASSLGGQGVAEAFF
d_gene: TRBD1; v_gene: TRBV9; abundance: NA; j_gene: TRBJ2-7; CDR3nt: TGTGCCAGCAGCGTAGGCTGGACAGGGTCCTACGAGCAGTACTTC; CDR3aa: CASSVGWTGSYEQYF
d_gene: NA; v_gene: TRBV6-5; abundance: few; j_gene: TRBJ2-7; CDR3nt: TGTGCCAGCGGGAGAGGGCATATCTCCTACGAGCAGTACTTC; CDR3aa: CASGRGHISYEQYF
d_gene: NA; v_gene: TRBV6-5; abundance: NA; j_gene: TRBJ2-5; CDR3nt: TGTGCCAGCAGTTACTCGTGGGGGGACGAGACCCAGTACTTC; CDR3aa: CASSYSWGDETQYF
d_gene: TRBD1; v_gene: TRBV4-1; abundance: NA; j_gene: TRBJ2-3; CDR3nt: TGCGCCAGCAGCCAACCAGGGGGCGGGACAGATACGCAGTATTTT; CDR3aa: CASSQPGGGTDTQYF
d_gene: NA; v_gene: TRBV4-3; abundance: NA; j_gene: TRBJ2-1; CDR3nt: TGCGCCAGCAGCCATCCTTCGGGCGGGGCGGCCGGTGAGCAGTTCTTC; CDR3aa: CASSHPSGGAAGEQFF
d_gene: NA; v_gene: TRBV7-2; abundance: NA; j_gene: TRBJ2-7; CDR3nt: TGTGCCAGCAGCGAGCAAAGCCTTCACTCCTACGAGCAGTACTTC; CDR3aa: CASSEQSLHSYEQYF
d_gene: TRBD2; v_gene: TRBV5-1; abundance: once; j_gene: TRBJ2-3; CDR3nt: TGCGCCAGCAGATTATCGAGCGGGGGGGCTGGAGATACGCAGTATTTT; CDR3aa: CASRLSSGGAGDTQYF
d_gene: NA; v_gene: TRBV4-3; abundance: NA; j_gene: TRBJ2-1; CDR3nt: TGCGCCAGCAGCCAAGAGACGGCGGGGTACAATGAGCAGTTCTTC; CDR3aa: CASSQETAGYNEQFF
d_gene: NA; v_gene: TRBV5-8; abundance: NA; j_gene: TRBJ1-1; CDR3nt: TGTGCCAGCAGTCTCGCAGGCCAGGGTGTACTCACCACTGAAGCTTTCTTT; CDR3aa: CASSLAGQGVLTTEAFF
d_gene: NA; v_gene: TRBV5-6; abundance: few; j_gene: TRBJ1-1; CDR3nt: TGTGCCAGCAGCTTGGCCCTCATCACAGTTGAAGCTTTCTTT; CDR3aa: CASSLALITVEAFF
d_gene: NA; v_gene: TRBV7-3; abundance: NA; j_gene: TRBJ2-1; CDR3nt: TGTGCCAGCAGCTCGCAACAAGGACTAGAGCAGTTCTTC; CDR3aa: CASSSQQGLEQFF
d_gene: NA; v_gene: TRBV11-2; abundance: NA; j_gene: TRBJ2-5; CDR3nt: TGTGCCAGCAGCCGACAGGTGAAAGAGACCCAGTACTTC; CDR3aa: CASSRQVKETQYF
d_gene: NA; v_gene: TRBV6-1; abundance: NA; j_gene: TRBJ1-4; CDR3nt: TGTGCCAGCAGTTCCCTGACAGGCACTAATGAAAAACTGTTTTTT; CDR3aa: CASSSLTGTNEKLFF
d_gene: NA; v_gene: TRBV6-1; abundance: once; j_gene: TRBJ1-1; CDR3nt: TGTGCCAGCACCGACAGATTCACTGAAGCTTTCTTT; CDR3aa: CASTDRFTEAFF
d_gene: NA; v_gene: TRBV7-8; abundance: NA; j_gene: TRBJ1-3; CDR3nt: TGTGCCAGCAGCTTAACCCTGGGGGGCTCTGGAAACACCATATATTTT; CDR3aa: CASSLTLGGSGNTIYF
d_gene: NA; v_gene: TRBV27; abundance: NA; j_gene: TRBJ2-6; CDR3nt: TGTGCCAGCAGTTTAATATCCTCTGGGGCCAACGTCCTGACTTTC; CDR3aa: CASSLISSGANVLTF
d_gene: NA; v_gene: TRBV27; abundance: NA; j_gene: TRBJ1-1; CDR3nt: TGTGCCAGCAGTTTGTACAGCCGGAACACTGAAGCTTTCTTT; CDR3aa: CASSLYSRNTEAFF
d_gene: TRBD2; v_gene: TRBV13; abundance: NA; j_gene: TRBJ2-7; CDR3nt: TGTGCCAGCAGCTTCCTGATTAGCGGGGGGGCCGAGCAGTACTTC; CDR3aa: CASSFLISGGAEQYF
d_gene: NA; v_gene: TRBV5-5; abundance: NA; j_gene: TRBJ2-7; CDR3nt: TGTGCCAGCAGCTTGGCACAGGGTGCCAACTCCTACGAGCAGTACTTC; CDR3aa: CASSLAQGANSYEQYF
d_gene: NA; v_gene: TRBV9; abundance: NA; j_gene: TRBJ2-2; CDR3nt: TGTGCCAGCAGCCTAACCCCACAGGCTAACACCGGGGAGCTGTTTTTT; CDR3aa: CASSLTPQANTGELFF
d_gene: NA; v_gene: TRBV6-5; abundance: NA; j_gene: TRBJ2-7; CDR3nt: TGTGCCAGCAGTCCCACGGACATCACCTACGAGCAGTACTTC; CDR3aa: CASSPTDITYEQYF
d_gene: TRBD2; v_gene: TRBV19; abundance: NA; j_gene: TRBJ2-3; CDR3nt: TGTGCCAGCACCGTAGCGGGGGGACCAGATACGCAGTATTTT; CDR3aa: CASTVAGGPDTQYF